The rows below give T cell receptor beta chains drawn from one sample of a study of control samples from healthy donors and cancer patients. The table came from immunoSEQ multiplex PCR; TCRdb's copy has only in-frame clones and leaves some out. Here the sample spans 100,000 to 150,000 clones, approximately 87% being singletons. The sequenced sample consisted of blood. The receptors come from a man aged 55 to 70 in good health. CDR3s include the opening cysteine and the closing phenylalanine or tryptophan. A D gene is named only where the DNA matches it firmly. Not every row has a clone size; where given, it reads once, few, many or a size class.

D	J	V	size	CDR3	DNA
NA	TRBJ2-1	TRBV9	NA	CASSVGQIEYNEQFF	TGTGCCAGCAGCGTAGGACAGATTGAATACAATGAGCAGTTCTTC
TRBD1	TRBJ2-1	TRBV18	NA	CASSPTGLGEQFF	TGTGCCAGCTCACCGACAGGGTTGGGCGAGCAGTTCTTC
TRBD1	TRBJ1-2	TRBV7-9	once	CASSSQGYGYTF	TGTGCCAGCAGCTCACAGGGGTATGGCTACACCTTC
NA	TRBJ1-1	TRBV20-1	few	CSASINTEAFF	TGCAGTGCTAGTATTAACACTGAAGCTTTCTTT
TRBD1	TRBJ1-5	TRBV28	NA	CASSLGTGGNQPQHF	TGTGCCAGCAGTTTAGGGACAGGAGGCAATCAGCCCCAGCATTTT
NA	TRBJ1-6	TRBV7-9	once	CASSSDWGSYNSPLHF	TGTGCCAGCAGCTCCGACTGGGGGAGTTATAATTCACCCCTCCACTTT
NA	TRBJ2-7	TRBV6-6	few	CASSRTEYRHEQYF	TGTGCCAGCAGTAGGACAGAATATCGCCACGAGCAGTACTTC
TRBD1	TRBJ2-7	TRBV28	NA	CASIPGQGAYEQYF	TGTGCCAGCATCCCGGGACAGGGGGCCTACGAGCAGTACTTC
TRBD1	TRBJ1-2	TRBV30	once	CAWMGQGEVGYTF	TGTGCCTGGATGGGACAGGGGGAGGTTGGCTACACCTTC
NA	TRBJ2-3	TRBV6-5	once	CASSYSRGTDTQYF	TGTGCCAGCAGTTACTCCCGGGGAACAGATACGCAGTATTTT